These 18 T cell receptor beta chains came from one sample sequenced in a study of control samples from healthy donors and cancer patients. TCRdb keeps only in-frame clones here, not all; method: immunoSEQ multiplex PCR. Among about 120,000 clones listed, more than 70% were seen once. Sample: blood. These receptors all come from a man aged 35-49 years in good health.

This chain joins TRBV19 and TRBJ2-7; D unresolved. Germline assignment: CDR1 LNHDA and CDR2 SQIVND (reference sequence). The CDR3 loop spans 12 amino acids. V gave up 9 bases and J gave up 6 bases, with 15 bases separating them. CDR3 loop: CASIGRNLEQYF. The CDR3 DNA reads TGTGCCAGCATAGGACGGAACCTCGAGCAGTACTTC.

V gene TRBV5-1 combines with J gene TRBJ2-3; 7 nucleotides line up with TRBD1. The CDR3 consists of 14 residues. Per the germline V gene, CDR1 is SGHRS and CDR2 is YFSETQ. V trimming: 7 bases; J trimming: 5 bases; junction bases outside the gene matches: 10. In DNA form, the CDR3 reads TGCGCCAGCGAAATAGGGGGCCGAGGAGATACGCAGTATTTT. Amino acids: CASEIGGRGDTQYF.

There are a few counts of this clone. This CDR3 is CASSLETSRGEQFF. CDR3 DNA sequence: TGTGCCAGCAGTCTCGAAACTAGCCGCGGTGAGCAGTTCTTC. The V gene is TRBV9, the J gene TRBJ2-1; a weak D match, TRBD2 (6 bases). CDR3 size: 14 residues. Per the germline V gene, CDR1 is SGDLS and CDR2 is YYNGEE. The V and J ends lost 5 bases and 9 bases respectively, with 18 bases between them.

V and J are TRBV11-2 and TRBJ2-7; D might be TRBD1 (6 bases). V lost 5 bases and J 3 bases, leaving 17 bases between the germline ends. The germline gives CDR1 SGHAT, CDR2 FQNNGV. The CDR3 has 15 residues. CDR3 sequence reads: CASSTRYRVYYEQYF. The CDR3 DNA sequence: TGTGCCAGCAGCACGCGATACAGGGTTTACTACGAGCAGTACTTC. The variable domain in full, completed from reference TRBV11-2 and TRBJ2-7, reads EAGVAQSPRYKIIEKRQSVAFWCNPISGHATLYWYQQILGQGPKLLIQFQNNGVVDDSQLPKDRFSAERLKGVDSTLKIQPAKLEDSAVYLCASSTRYRVYYEQYFGPGTRLTVT.

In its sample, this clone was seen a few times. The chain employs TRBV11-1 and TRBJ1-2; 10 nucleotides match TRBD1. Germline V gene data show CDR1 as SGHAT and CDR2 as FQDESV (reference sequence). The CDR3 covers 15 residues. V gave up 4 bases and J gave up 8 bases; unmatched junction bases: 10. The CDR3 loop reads CASSSTGDRGSGYTF. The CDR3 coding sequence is TGTGCCAGCAGCTCCACCGGGGACAGGGGAAGCGGCTACACCTTC.

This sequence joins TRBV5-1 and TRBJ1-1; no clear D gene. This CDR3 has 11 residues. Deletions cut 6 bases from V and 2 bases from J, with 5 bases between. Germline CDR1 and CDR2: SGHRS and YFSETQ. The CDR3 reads CASKGNTEAFF. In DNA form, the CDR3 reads TGCGCCAGCAAGGGTAACACTGAAGCTTTCTTT. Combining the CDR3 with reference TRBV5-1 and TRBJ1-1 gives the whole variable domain KAGVTQTPRYLIKTRGQQVTLSCSPISGHRSVSWYQQTPGQGLQFLFEYFSETQRNKGNFPGRFSGRQFSNSRSEMNVSTLELGDSALYLCASKGNTEAFFGQGTRLTVV.

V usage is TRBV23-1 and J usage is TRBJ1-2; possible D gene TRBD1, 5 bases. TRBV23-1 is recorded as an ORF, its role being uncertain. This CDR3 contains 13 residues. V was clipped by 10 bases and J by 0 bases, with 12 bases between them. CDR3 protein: CATGTQANYGYTF. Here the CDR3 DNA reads TGCGCCACGGGGACCCAAGCTAACTATGGCTACACCTTC.

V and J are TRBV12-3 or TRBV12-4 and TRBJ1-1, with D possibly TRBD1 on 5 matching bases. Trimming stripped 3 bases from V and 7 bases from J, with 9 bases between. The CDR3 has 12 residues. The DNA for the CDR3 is TGTGCCAGCAGTTTGGGACGGGGTGAAGCTTTCTTT. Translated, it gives CASSLGRGEAFF.

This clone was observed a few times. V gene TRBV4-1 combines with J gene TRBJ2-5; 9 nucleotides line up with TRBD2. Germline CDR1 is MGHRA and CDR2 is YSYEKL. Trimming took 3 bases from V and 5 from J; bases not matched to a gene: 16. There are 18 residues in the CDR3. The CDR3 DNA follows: TGCGCCAGCAGCCACCCCAGGGTGGCGGGGGGGCCCCGGGAGACCCAGTACTTC. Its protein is CASSHPRVAGGPRETQYF.

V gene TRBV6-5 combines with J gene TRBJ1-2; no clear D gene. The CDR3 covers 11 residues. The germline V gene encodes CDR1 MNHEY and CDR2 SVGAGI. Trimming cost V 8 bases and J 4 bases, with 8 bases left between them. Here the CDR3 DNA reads TGTGCCAGCCAGGCAGGCTATGGCTACACCTTC. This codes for CASQAGYGYTF.

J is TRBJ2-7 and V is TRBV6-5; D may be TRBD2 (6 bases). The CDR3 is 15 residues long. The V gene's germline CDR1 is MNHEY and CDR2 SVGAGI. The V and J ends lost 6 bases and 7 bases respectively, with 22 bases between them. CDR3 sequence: CASRGLTDGSGEQYF. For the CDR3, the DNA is TGTGCCAGCAGGGGACTCACGGACGGATCGGGGGAGCAGTACTTC.

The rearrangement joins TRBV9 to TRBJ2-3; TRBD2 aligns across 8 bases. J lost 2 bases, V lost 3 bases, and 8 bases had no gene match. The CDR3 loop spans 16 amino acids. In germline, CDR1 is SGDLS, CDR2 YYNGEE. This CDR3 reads CASSARIAGITDTQYF. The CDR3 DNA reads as TGTGCCAGCAGCGCGCGGATAGCGGGGATCACAGATACGCAGTATTTT.

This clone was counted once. The CDR3 coding sequence is TGTGCCAGCCGCGAACATTACACCGGGGAGCTGTTTTTT. Translated, it gives CASREHYTGELFF. This chain joins TRBV3-1 (or the pseudogene TRBV3-2) and TRBJ2-2; D is unclear. V was shortened by 8 bases and J by 3 bases, with 10 bases between the two germline ends. Germline CDR1 and CDR2: LGHDT and YNNKEL (reference sequence). This CDR3 is 13 amino acids long.

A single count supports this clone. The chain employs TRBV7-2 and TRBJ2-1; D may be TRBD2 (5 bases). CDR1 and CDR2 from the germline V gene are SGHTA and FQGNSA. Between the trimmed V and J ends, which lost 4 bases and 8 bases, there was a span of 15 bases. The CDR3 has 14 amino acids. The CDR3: CASSSSTSIDEQFF. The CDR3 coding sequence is TGTGCCAGCAGCTCTTCCACTAGTATCGATGAGCAGTTCTTC.

The CDR3 DNA follows: TGTGCCTTTTCGGGGGGGTTCGGGGAGCTGTTTTTT. Translating gives CAFSGGFGELFF. The chain joins TRBV30 to TRBJ2-2; 8 nucleotides line up with TRBD2. V lost 7 bases, J lost 7 bases, and 5 bases stayed unmatched. The germline V gene has CDR1 GTSNPN and CDR2 SVGIG (reference sequence). The CDR3 length is 12 residues.

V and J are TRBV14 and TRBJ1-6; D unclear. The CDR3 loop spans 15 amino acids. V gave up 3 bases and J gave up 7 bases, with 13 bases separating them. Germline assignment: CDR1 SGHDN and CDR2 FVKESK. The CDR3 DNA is TGTGCCAGCAGCCACGGTCTGGCCCAAAATTCACCCCTCCACTTT. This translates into CASSHGLAQNSPLHF.

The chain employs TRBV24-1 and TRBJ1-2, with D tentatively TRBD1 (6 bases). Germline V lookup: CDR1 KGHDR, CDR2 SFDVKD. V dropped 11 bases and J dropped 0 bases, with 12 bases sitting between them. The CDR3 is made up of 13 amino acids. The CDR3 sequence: CAIGRGANYGYTF. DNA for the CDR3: TGTGCCATCGGGAGGGGGGCTAACTATGGCTACACCTTC.

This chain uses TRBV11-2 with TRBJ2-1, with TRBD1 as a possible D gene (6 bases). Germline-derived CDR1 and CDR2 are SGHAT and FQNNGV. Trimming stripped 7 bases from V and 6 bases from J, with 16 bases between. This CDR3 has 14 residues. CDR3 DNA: TGTGCCAGCACCGGGACACGGGGAGTCAATGAGCAGTTCTTC. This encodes CASTGTRGVNEQFF.